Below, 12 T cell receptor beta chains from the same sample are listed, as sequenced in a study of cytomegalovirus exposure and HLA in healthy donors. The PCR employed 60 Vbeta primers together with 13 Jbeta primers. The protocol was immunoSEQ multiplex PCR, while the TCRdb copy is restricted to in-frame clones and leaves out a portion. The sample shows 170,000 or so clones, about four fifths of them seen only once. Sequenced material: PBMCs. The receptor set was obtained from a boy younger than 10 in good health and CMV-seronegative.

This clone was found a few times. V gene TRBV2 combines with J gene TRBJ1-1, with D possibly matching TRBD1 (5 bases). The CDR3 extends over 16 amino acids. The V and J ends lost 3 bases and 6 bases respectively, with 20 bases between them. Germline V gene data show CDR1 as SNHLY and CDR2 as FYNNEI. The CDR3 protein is CASSEFRRGRYPEAFF. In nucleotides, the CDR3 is TGTGCCAGCAGTGAGTTTCGGAGGGGAAGGTACCCTGAAGCTTTCTTT.

CDR3 sequence reads: CASSTSRTGQQETQYF. The CDR3 DNA reads as TGTGCCAGCAGCACCTCCCGGACAGGTCAGCAAGAGACCCAGTACTTC. This sequence joins TRBV7-9 and TRBJ2-5; 7 bases agree with TRBD1. The length of the CDR3 is 16 residues. Germline loops: CDR1 SEHNR, CDR2 FQNEAQ (reference sequence). Trimming at V came to 5 bases and at J to 2 bases, leaving 11 bases not matched to a gene.

The CDR3 region has the DNA TGTGCCAGCAGCCAAGTAATCCCGCGGAACGAAGAGACCCAGTACTTC. This sequence encodes CASSQVIPRNEETQYF. This chain links TRBV4-2 with TRBJ2-5; D gene uncertain. This CDR3 spans 16 amino acids. V lost 1 base to trimming and J lost 3 bases, with 15 bases between them. Germline CDR1 LGHNA, CDR2 YNFKEQ.

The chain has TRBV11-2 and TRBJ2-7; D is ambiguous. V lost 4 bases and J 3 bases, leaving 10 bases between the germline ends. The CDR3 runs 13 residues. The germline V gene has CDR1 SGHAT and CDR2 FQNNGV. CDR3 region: CASSSRVNYEQYF. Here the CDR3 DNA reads TGTGCCAGCAGCTCAAGAGTCAACTACGAGCAGTACTTC.

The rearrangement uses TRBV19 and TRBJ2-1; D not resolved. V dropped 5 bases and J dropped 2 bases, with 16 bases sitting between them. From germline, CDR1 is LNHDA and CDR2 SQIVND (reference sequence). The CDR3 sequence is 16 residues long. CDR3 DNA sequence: TGTGCCAGTAGTTTGATTGTCATATCGGCCTACAATGAGCAGTTCTTC. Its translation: CASSLIVISAYNEQFF.

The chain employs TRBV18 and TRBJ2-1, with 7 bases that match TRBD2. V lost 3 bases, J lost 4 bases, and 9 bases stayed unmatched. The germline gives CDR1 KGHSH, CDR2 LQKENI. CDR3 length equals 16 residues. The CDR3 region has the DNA TGTGCCAGCTCACCCCGTATGATTAGCGGGTACAATGAGCAGTTCTTC. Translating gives CASSPRMISGYNEQFF.

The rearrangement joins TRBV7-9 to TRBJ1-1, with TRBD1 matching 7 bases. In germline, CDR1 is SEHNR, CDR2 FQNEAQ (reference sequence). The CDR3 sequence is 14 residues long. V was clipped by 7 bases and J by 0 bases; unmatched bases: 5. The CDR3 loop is CASIQGGLNTEAFF. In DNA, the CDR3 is TGTGCCAGCATCCAGGGGGGATTGAACACTGAAGCTTTCTTT.

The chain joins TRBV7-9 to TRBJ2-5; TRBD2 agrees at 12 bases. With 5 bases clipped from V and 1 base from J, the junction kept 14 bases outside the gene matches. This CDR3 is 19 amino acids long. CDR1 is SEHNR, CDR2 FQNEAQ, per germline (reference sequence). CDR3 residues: CASSPFWTSGKSSQETQYF. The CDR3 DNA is TGTGCCAGCAGCCCTTTCTGGACTAGCGGGAAATCAAGCCAAGAGACCCAGTACTTC.

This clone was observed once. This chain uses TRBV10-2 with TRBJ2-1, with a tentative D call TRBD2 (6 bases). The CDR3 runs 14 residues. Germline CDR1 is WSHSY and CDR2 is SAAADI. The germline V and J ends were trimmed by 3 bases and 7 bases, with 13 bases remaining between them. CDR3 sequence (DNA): TGCGCCAGCAGTGATCGCCTCGGGAGTAATGAGCAGTTCTTC. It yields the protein CASSDRLGSNEQFF.

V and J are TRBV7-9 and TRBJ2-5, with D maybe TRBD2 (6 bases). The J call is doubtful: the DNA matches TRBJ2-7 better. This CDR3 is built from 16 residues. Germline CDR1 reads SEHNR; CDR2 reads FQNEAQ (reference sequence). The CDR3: CASSHYPGRSSYEQYF. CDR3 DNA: TGTGCCAGCAGCCATTACCCGGGGAGGAGCTCCTACGAGCAGTACTTC.

The CDR3 sequence: CASSQPGSHGYTF. CDR3 nucleotide sequence: TGTGCCAGCAGCCAACCCGGGAGCCATGGCTACACCTTC. J is TRBJ1-2 and V is TRBV6-8, with no clear D. This CDR3 has 13 amino acids. The germline V and J ends were trimmed by 6 bases and 6 bases, with 14 bases remaining between them. The germline CDR1 and CDR2 sequences are MNHGY and SAAAGT.

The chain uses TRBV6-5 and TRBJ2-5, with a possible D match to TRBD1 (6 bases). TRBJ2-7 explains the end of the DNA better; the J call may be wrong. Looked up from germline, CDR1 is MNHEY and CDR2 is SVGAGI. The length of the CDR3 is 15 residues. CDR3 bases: TGTGCCAGCAGTTTCCGGACCGGGACAACCTACGAGCAGTACTTC. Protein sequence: CASSFRTGTTYEQYF.